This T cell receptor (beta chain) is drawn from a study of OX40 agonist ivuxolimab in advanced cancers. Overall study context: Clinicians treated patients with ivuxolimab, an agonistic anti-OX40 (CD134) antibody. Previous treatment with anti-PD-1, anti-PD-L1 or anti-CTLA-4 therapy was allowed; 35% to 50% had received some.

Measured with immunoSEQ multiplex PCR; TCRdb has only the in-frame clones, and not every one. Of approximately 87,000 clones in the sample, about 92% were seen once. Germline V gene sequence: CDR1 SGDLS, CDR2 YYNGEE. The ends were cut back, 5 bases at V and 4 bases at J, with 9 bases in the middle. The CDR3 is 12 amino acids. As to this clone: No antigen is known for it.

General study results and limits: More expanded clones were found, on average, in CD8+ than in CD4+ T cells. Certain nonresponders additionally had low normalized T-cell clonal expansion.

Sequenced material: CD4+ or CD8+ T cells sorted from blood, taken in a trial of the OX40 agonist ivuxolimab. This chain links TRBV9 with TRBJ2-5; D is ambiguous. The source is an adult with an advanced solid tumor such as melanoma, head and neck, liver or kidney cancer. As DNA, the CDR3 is TGTGCCAGCAGGTCGACTGCAGAGACCCAGTACTTC. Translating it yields CASRSTAETQYF.